This T cell receptor beta chain comes out of a study of T cell responses to AZD1222 COVID-19 vaccine (dated by TCRdb to the early 2020s). In terms of the full investigation: AZD1222 recipients with second doses at about 4 weeks or about 12 weeks were pooled, because spike-specific TCR depth and breadth did not differ between schedules. TCR sequencing was performed for 230 to 250 trial participants, of whom 207 were given two doses of AZD1222 and approximately 25 were given two doses of MenACWY control vaccine. Trial participants were enrolled by age into 18-55, 56-69 and 70-plus year subgroups, with roughly 150, 30 and 60 TCR-sequenced participants respectively. Study-level results and caveats: After two AZD1222 doses, spike-specific TCR breadth and depth were significantly higher than at day 0 and than in MenACWY recipients. CD4 TCRs associated with the vaccine covered the entire spike protein, and the dominant responses were in regions 160-218 and 743-854. Because no samples from the day 14 peak response were available, repertoires could be characterized only after the peak T cell response. Participants were mostly white British and included more females than males, and it was suggested by the authors that clonal diversity may have been underestimated. Conclusions about previously exposed vaccinees were limited because only six AZD1222 recipients were SARS-CoV-2 seropositive at baseline. Reportedly, almost half of the unique spike-specific TCRs recognized epitopes lying outside the regions that are mutated in the B.1.351 and B.1.1.7 variants. In the small 56-69-year group, the increase in depth fell short of significance, most likely because of low power.

The time point label here, explained by the study, means: baseline before first vaccination. Vaccinee samples came from UK trials COV001 and COV002, including a single-blind randomized controlled phase 2/3 trial of AZD1222 (ChAdOx1 nCoV-19) in healthy adults. Trial participant PBMC samples were collected at day 0 and day 28 after the second dose for TCRbeta chain sequencing. This clone was detected once. Its antigen is not yet known. The record has no base qualities; no much larger clone is one base away. The CDR3 regions of human TCRbeta chains were subjected to immunosequencing. The authors' pipeline ran thus. TCRs in the repertoires were matched against a reference library of SARS-CoV-2-specific TCRs that had been generated with the MIRA antigen-specificity platform. Breadth was defined as the fraction of unique TCRs that were SARS-CoV-2-associated, and depth was defined as the fraction of total T cells that were SARS-CoV-2-associated. Using the MIRA data, each spike-specific TCR was mapped to the spike region that the TCR reacts to and placed in a CD4 or CD8 class. Log10-transformed breadth and depth values were compared by one-way ANOVA with Sidak's multiple comparisons tests. TCRdb's version of the immuneACCESS table is confined to in-frame rearrangements and falls short of the full clone set. An unresolved V gene accounts for under half of the shortfall where checked; the remainder is of unknown origin. The DNA was the basis for D and trimming; V, J and clone size are from that table. This sample lists roughly 150,000 clones; approximately 89% were detected once. Together, the top ten hold around 5% of the sample.

The V and J ends are trimmed by 0 bases and 2 bases, leaving 14 bases between them. For CDR1 and CDR2, the germline V gene lists SGHTA and FQGNSA. Including cysteine and phenylalanine, the CDR3 has 16 amino acids. The sequence is cut down to CDR3 DNA, 48 bases in frame from base 1. This receptor was obtained from an adult in good health. This chain joins TRBV7-2 to TRBJ2-7, with the D segment identity uncertain. The specimen was peripheral blood, collected on day 0 of AZD1222 vaccination. The sequence in DNA is TGTGCCAGCAGCTTAGCGGCGACGGGTACCACCTACGAGCAGTACTTC. Protein translation: CASSLAATGTTYEQYF. This CDR3, with the reference TRBV7-2 and TRBJ2-7 proteins standing in past its ends, gives the full variable domain GAGVSQSPSNKVTEKGKDVELRCDPISGHTALYWYRQSLGQGLEFLIYFQGNSAPDKSGLPSDRFSAERTGGSVSTLTIQRTQQEDSAVYLCASSLAATGTTYEQYFGPGTRLTVT.